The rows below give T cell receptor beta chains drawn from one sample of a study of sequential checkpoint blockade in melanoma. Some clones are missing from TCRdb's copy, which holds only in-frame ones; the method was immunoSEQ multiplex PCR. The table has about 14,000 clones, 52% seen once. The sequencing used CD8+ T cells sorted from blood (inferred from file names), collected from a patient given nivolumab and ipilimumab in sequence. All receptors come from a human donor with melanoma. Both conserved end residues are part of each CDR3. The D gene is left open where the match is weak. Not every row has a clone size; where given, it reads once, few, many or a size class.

cdr3_nt: TGTGCCAGCCAAACGAGGGCGGGGAACTCCTACAATGAGCAGTTCTTC
cdr3_aa: CASQTRAGNSYNEQFF
d_call: NA
v_call: TRBV7-8
clone_size: NA
j_call: TRBJ2-1

cdr3_nt: TGTGCCAGCACACTCGCAGGAGGGGTTGAAGCTTTCTTT
cdr3_aa: CASTLAGGVEAFF
d_call: NA
v_call: TRBV7-9
clone_size: NA
j_call: TRBJ1-1

cdr3_nt: TGCGCCAGCAGCGTTAATGAGCGGGAGGTCTACAATGAGCAGTTCTTC
cdr3_aa: CASSVNEREVYNEQFF
d_call: TRBD2
v_call: TRBV5-1
clone_size: few
j_call: TRBJ2-1

cdr3_nt: TGTGCCAGTAGCGTAACAGGGGACTATGGCTACACCTTC
cdr3_aa: CASSVTGDYGYTF
d_call: TRBD1
v_call: TRBV19
clone_size: few
j_call: TRBJ1-2

cdr3_nt: TGTGCCACTTCAGGGCCGAACACTGAAGCTTTCTTT
cdr3_aa: CATSGPNTEAFF
d_call: NA
v_call: TRBV28
clone_size: NA
j_call: TRBJ1-1

cdr3_nt: TGTGCCAGTAGTACCCTAACGGACATATTAGGACAGTTCTTC
cdr3_aa: CASSTLTDILGQFF
d_call: NA
v_call: TRBV19
clone_size: NA
j_call: TRBJ2-1

cdr3_nt: TGTGCCAGCAGCCTAAGCAAGACCCAGTACTTC
cdr3_aa: CASSLSKTQYF
d_call: NA
v_call: TRBV11-2
clone_size: NA
j_call: TRBJ2-5

cdr3_nt: TGTGCCAGCAGCGTAGTTGGAGCAAACTATGGCTACACCTTC
cdr3_aa: CASSVVGANYGYTF
d_call: NA
v_call: TRBV9
clone_size: NA
j_call: TRBJ1-2

cdr3_nt: TGTGCCAGCAGCGGGACAGAGAACAATGAGCAGTTCTTC
cdr3_aa: CASSGTENNEQFF
d_call: TRBD1
v_call: TRBV5-6
clone_size: once
j_call: TRBJ2-1

cdr3_nt: TGCGCCAGCAGCGAGACAGGTTCTGGAAACACCATATATTTT
cdr3_aa: CASSETGSGNTIYF
d_call: NA
v_call: TRBV4-1
clone_size: NA
j_call: TRBJ1-3

cdr3_nt: TGTGCCAGCAGTCGAAAGGGGGGGACAATGAACACTGAAGCTTTCTTT
cdr3_aa: CASSRKGGTMNTEAFF
d_call: NA
v_call: TRBV7-9
clone_size: NA
j_call: TRBJ1-1

cdr3_nt: TGTGCCAGCAGTGAGGGTGTCGAGACCCAGTACTTC
cdr3_aa: CASSEGVETQYF
d_call: NA
v_call: TRBV28
clone_size: NA
j_call: TRBJ2-5

cdr3_nt: TGCGCCAGCAGCCAAATAGCCTCGACAGGGGGAAGAACCTACGAGCAGTACTTC
cdr3_aa: CASSQIASTGGRTYEQYF
d_call: TRBD1
v_call: TRBV4-1
clone_size: NA
j_call: TRBJ2-7